A single sample is the source of the 3 T cell receptor beta chains below, sequenced in a study of response to subunit inactivated influenza vaccine. TCRdb passed the RT-PCR reads through MiXCR, listing each CDR3 protein once. This table has about 620,000 distinct CDR3 sequences, about 11% appearing once. This sample comprised PBMCs from blood, obtained on the day of vaccination. These receptors were taken from a man aged 50 or older who received an inactivated influenza vaccine.

In this sample, this clonotype turned up a few times. The V call is TRBV5-1, the J call TRBJ2-7; the D gene is possibly TRBD1 (6 bases). Germline V gene sequence: CDR1 SGHRS, CDR2 YFSETQ. The CDR3 runs to 16 residues. Trimming left V 2 bases short and J 0 bases short, with 15 bases between. The DNA for the CDR3 is TGCGCCAGCAGCTTCACCGGGACAATTAGCTCCTACGAGCAGTACTTC. It encodes CASSFTGTISSYEQYF.

This clonotype was counted a few times. This chain links TRBV28 with TRBJ1-4; 9 positions match TRBD1. V lost 8 bases, J lost 7 bases, and 5 bases stayed unmatched. The CDR3 sequence is 13 residues long. CDR1 MDHEN and CDR2 SYDVKM come from the germline V gene. CDR3 sequence (DNA): TGTGCCAGCGAGGGACAGGGCAGTGAAAAACTGTTTTTT. It codes for CASEGQGSEKLFF.

The CDR3 sequence: CASTPPRTRREQYF. In DNA, the CDR3 is TGTGCCAGCACACCCCCACGGACCCGTCGCGAGCAGTACTTC. The chain joins TRBV6-2 or TRBV6-3 to TRBJ2-7; the D is unclear. Trimming left V 7 bases short and J 6 bases short, with 19 bases between. The germline CDR1 and CDR2 sequences are MNHEY and SVGEGT. The CDR3 is 14 amino acids.